Below, 24 T cell receptor beta chains from the same sample are listed, as sequenced in a study of blood T cells in healthy people across ages. PCR was performed a second time for about 6 to 12 cycles using a sample-barcoded 5' primer and a J-beta primer mix. MiXCR was run by TCRdb on the 5' RACE reads, yielding one entry per CDR3 protein. The sample consists of under 1,000,000 distinct CDR3 sequences, about half of them appearing once. The material sequenced was blood. The receptors shown here come from an older man in good health.

This chain joins TRBV4-3 and TRBJ2-4, with D perhaps TRBD2 (6 bases). The CDR3 spans 16 residues. Germline CDR1 reads LGHNA; CDR2 reads YSLEER. Trimming removed 3 bases at V and 0 bases at J, with 12 bases between. The CDR3 bases are TGCGCCAGCAGCCAGCAATCGGGGGAAGCCAAAAACATTCAGTACTTC. Its protein is CASSQQSGEAKNIQYF.

The rearrangement joins TRBV27 to TRBJ2-5; 9 nucleotides match TRBD1. The V gene end was trimmed by 3 bases and the J gene end by 5 bases; junction bases not matched to a gene: 13. The length of the CDR3 is 17 residues. Germline CDR1 MNHEY, CDR2 SMNVEV (reference sequence). The CDR3 here is CASSFSLGTGIMETQYF. As DNA, the CDR3 is TGTGCCAGCAGTTTCTCTCTCGGGACAGGGATTATGGAGACCCAGTACTTC.

Of note for this clonotype: A much larger clonotype is one base distant, so this may be a read error. The V call is TRBV15, the J call TRBJ1-2; TRBD1 agrees at 7 bases. The CDR3 is 14 amino acids. Germline CDR1 reads LNHNV; CDR2 reads YYDKDF (reference sequence). The CDR3 bases are TGTGCCTCCAGCAGTGACAGGGCTGTCTATGGCTACACCTTC. Protein sequence: CASSSDRAVYGYTF. The full variable domain, with the rest looked up from reference TRBV15 and TRBJ1-2, is DAMVIQNPRYQVTQFGKPVTLSCSQTLNHNVMYWYQQKSSQAPKLLFHYYDKDFNNEADTPDNFQSRRPNTSFCFLDIRSPGLGDTAMYLCASSSDRAVYGYTFGSGTRLTVV.

Details on this clonotype: Germline is not matched at one junction end, which may reflect a read error. This chain joins TRBV13 and TRBJ2-3, with D unresolved. The V gene's germline CDR1 is PRHDT and CDR2 FYEKMQ (reference sequence). CDR3 size: 15 residues. CDR3: CASSLGVRFTDTQYF. CDR3 coding DNA: TGTGCCAGCAGCTTAGGGGTCCGATTCACAGACACGCAGTATTTT.

This clonotype turned up a few times. The chain is built from TRBV29-1 and TRBJ1-1, with D perhaps matching TRBD1 (6 bases). The CDR3 contains 13 residues. V was trimmed by 8 bases and J by 1 base, leaving 14 bases between them. Germline values: CDR1 SQVTM, CDR2 ANQGSEA. The CDR3 region is CSTWGTRNTEAFF. The DNA of the CDR3 is TGCAGCACCTGGGGGACAAGGAACACTGAAGCTTTCTTT.

This clonotype was recorded at least ten times. This chain joins TRBV20-1 and TRBJ2-7; no clear D gene. CDR1 is DFQATT, CDR2 SNEGSKA, per germline (reference sequence). V was trimmed by 5 bases and J by 2 bases, leaving 10 bases between them. The CDR3 totals 12 residues. DNA for the CDR3: TGCAGTGCTCCCCCTGAGGCCTACGAGCAGTACTTC. This encodes CSAPPEAYEQYF.

This clonotype was detected many times. The rearrangement links TRBV7-2 to TRBJ2-7; TRBD2 matches 12 bases. CDR3 length equals 14 residues. From germline, CDR1 is SGHTA and CDR2 FQGNSA. Trimming took 5 bases from V and 4 from J; bases not matched to a gene: 3. CDR3 nucleotide sequence: TGTGCCAGCAGCCCCGGACTAGCGGGATACGAGCAGTACTTC. It codes for CASSPGLAGYEQYF.

This clonotype came up a few times. This chain's CDR3 is CASIGQVREKLFF. In DNA, the CDR3 is TGTGCCAGCATAGGTCAGGTCCGTGAAAAACTGTTTTTT. V gene TRBV28 combines with J gene TRBJ1-4, with no clear D. This CDR3 is 13 amino acids long. Germline values: CDR1 MDHEN, CDR2 SYDVKM. Trimming removed 7 bases at V and 7 bases at J, with 13 bases between.

The chain is built from TRBV10-3 and TRBJ2-7; TRBD1 agrees at 9 bases. V shed 0 bases and J 2 bases; nucleotides not matched to a gene: 5. The germline CDR1 and CDR2 sequences are ENHRY and SYGVKD. The CDR3 runs to 16 residues. The CDR3 sequence: CAISESGQGNTYEQYF. In nucleotides, the CDR3 is TGTGCCATCAGTGAGTCGGGACAGGGAAACACCTACGAGCAGTACTTC.

In this sample, this clonotype turned up many times. The chain carries TRBV25-1 and TRBJ2-5; tentative D call: TRBD1 (6 bases). CDR3 size: 16 residues. Between the trimmed V and J ends, which lost 3 bases and 2 bases, there was a span of 16 bases. Germline CDR1 reads MGHDK; CDR2 reads SYGVNS. This chain's CDR3 is CASSEVGRQGQETQYF. DNA of the CDR3: TGTGCCAGCAGTGAGGTCGGACGGCAGGGGCAAGAGACCCAGTACTTC.

The V call is TRBV7-2, the J call TRBJ2-3; 7 nucleotides agree with TRBD2. Trimming took 0 bases from V and 4 from J; bases not matched to a gene: 4. This CDR3 is 15 amino acids long. The germline gives CDR1 SGHTA, CDR2 FQGNSA. DNA of the CDR3: TGTGCCAGCAGCTTAGCGCTGGGAGGGGCAGATACGCAGTATTTT. Its protein is CASSLALGGADTQYF.

In its sample, this clonotype was seen many times. The V call is TRBV10-3, the J call TRBJ2-7; a weak D match, TRBD2 (5 bases). The CDR3 extends over 14 amino acids. Trimming stripped 2 bases from V and 1 base from J, with 9 bases between. Germline V gene sequence: CDR1 ENHRY, CDR2 SYGVKD. The CDR3 DNA sequence: TGTGCCATCAGTGAGGCCGGGATTTCCTACGAGCAGTACTTC. Translated: CAISEAGISYEQYF.

The V gene is TRBV27, the J gene TRBJ1-4, with D hard to call. The V and J ends lost 5 bases and 8 bases respectively, with 12 bases between them. There are 13 residues in the CDR3. Germline V CDR1 and CDR2: MNHEY, SMNVEV (reference sequence). CDR3 loop: CASSPRGYEKLFF. CDR3 in DNA: TGTGCCAGCAGTCCAAGAGGGTACGAAAAACTGTTTTTT. The full variable domain, in which reference TRBV27 and TRBJ1-4 provide the parts outside the CDR3, is EAQVTQNPRYLITVTGKKLTVTCSQNMNHEYMSWYRQDPGLGLRQIYYSMNVEVTDKGDVPEGYKVSRKEKRNFPLILESPSPNQTSLYFCASSPRGYEKLFFGSGTQLSVL.

Details on this clonotype: Given a much more abundant clone one base away, this may be a read error. This rearrangement joins TRBV6-2 or TRBV6-3 to TRBJ1-1, with D possibly TRBD1 on 5 matching bases. Germline CDR1 reads MNHEY; CDR2 reads SVGEGT. The CDR3 length is 15 residues. V lost 7 bases, J lost 5 bases, and 20 bases lay in between. The CDR3 region is CASILGPGIWTEAFF. CDR3 bases: TGTGCCAGCATCTTGGGGCCAGGAATATGGACTGAAGCTTTCTTT.

The CDR3 is CASSQDLASGSFYNEQYF. As DNA, the CDR3 is TGTGCCAGCAGCCAAGATCTGGCTAGCGGGAGTTTTTACAATGAGCAGTACTTC. The genes are TRBV4-2 and TRBJ2-4; 10 nucleotides line up with TRBD2. V lost 0 bases, J lost 13 bases, and 18 bases stayed unmatched. This CDR3 spans 18 amino acids. Per germline, CDR1 LGHNA and CDR2 YNFKEQ.

The sample holds a few counts of this clonotype. This chain joins TRBV20-1 and TRBJ2-2, with D perhaps matching TRBD1 (6 bases). Germline assignment: CDR1 DFQATT and CDR2 SNEGSKA (reference sequence). The CDR3 extends over 17 amino acids. Deletions cut 0 bases from V and 5 bases from J, with 19 bases between. The DNA of the CDR3 is TGCAGTGCTAGAGATCCCGTTCCGGGACACCTGACCGGGGAGCTGTTTTTT. Translating gives CSARDPVPGHLTGELFF.

Concerning this clonotype: A much more abundant neighbour one base away suggests this may be a read error. The chain links TRBV24-1 to TRBJ2-1; TRBD2 agrees at 9 bases. Germline-derived CDR1 and CDR2 are KGHDR and SFDVKD. V shed 3 bases and J 9 bases; nucleotides not matched to a gene: 8. The CDR3 is made up of 15 amino acids. The CDR3 here is CATSDVSGRLGEQFF. The CDR3, as DNA: TGTGCCACCAGTGATGTGAGCGGGAGGTTGGGTGAGCAGTTCTTC.

The V and J genes are TRBV7-2 and TRBJ2-7; D is perhaps TRBD1 (6 bases). CDR1 is SGHTA, CDR2 FQGNSA, per germline. V was pared by 4 bases and J by 5 bases, with 15 bases between. This CDR3 is 14 amino acids long. The CDR3 bases are TGTGCCAGCAGCTCCCTTCTTACAGGGAACGAGCAGTACTTC. This gives the protein CASSSLLTGNEQYF.

The gene calls are TRBV20-1 and TRBJ1-2; D gene unclear. Germline loops: CDR1 DFQATT, CDR2 SNEGSKA (reference sequence). Trimming removed 7 bases from V and 1 base from J, with 13 bases in between. The CDR3 sequence is 13 residues long. The chain's CDR3 is CSVPTGFNYGYTF. CDR3 nucleotide sequence: TGCAGTGTACCAACGGGGTTTAACTATGGCTACACCTTC.

The chain uses TRBV27 and TRBJ2-1; 9 bases line up with TRBD1. V lost 6 bases, J lost 4 bases, and 4 bases stayed unmatched. The CDR3 runs 14 residues. Germline V lookup: CDR1 MNHEY, CDR2 SMNVEV (reference sequence). The CDR3: CASRTGGLYNEQFF. In DNA, the CDR3 is TGTGCCAGCAGGACAGGGGGACTGTACAATGAGCAGTTCTTC.

The rearrangement joins TRBV5-1 to TRBJ1-2; the D gene is possibly TRBD1 (5 bases). This CDR3 has 13 residues. The V end was cut by 6 bases, the J end by 5 bases, with 14 bases between. Germline lookup yields CDR1 SGHRS and CDR2 YFSETQ. The CDR3 nucleotides are TGCGCCAGCACCAGAGGGACGGAATATGGCTACACCTTC. As protein: CASTRGTEYGYTF. The entire variable domain, with the rest obtained from reference TRBV5-1 and TRBJ1-2, is as follows: KAGVTQTPRYLIKTRGQQVTLSCSPISGHRSVSWYQQTPGQGLQFLFEYFSETQRNKGNFPGRFSGRQFSNSRSEMNVSTLELGDSALYLCASTRGTEYGYTFGSGTRLTVV.

The genes are TRBV6-1 and TRBJ2-1; TRBD2 matches 7 bases. The trim removed 6 bases at V and 5 bases at J, leaving 10 bases unmatched. CDR1 is MNHNS and CDR2 is SASEGT in the germline V gene. This CDR3 region has 15 residues. In DNA, the CDR3 is TGTGCCAGCAGCAAACCGCGGGGGACGGACAATGAGCAGTTCTTC. It encodes CASSKPRGTDNEQFF.

The rearrangement joins TRBV12-3 or TRBV12-4 to TRBJ1-1, with unresolved D. Deletions cut 2 bases from V and 7 bases from J, with 8 bases between. This CDR3 is 12 amino acids long. CDR3 loop: CASSLRGLEAFF. The CDR3 DNA reads as TGTGCCAGCAGTTTACGTGGCCTTGAAGCTTTCTTT.

The DNA of the CDR3 is TGTGCCAGCAGTTACTCGAATAGGGGGTACAATGAGCAGTTCTTC. Encoded protein: CASSYSNRGYNEQFF. V is TRBV6-5 and J is TRBJ2-1; perhaps TRBD1 as D (6 bases). CDR1 is MNHEY and CDR2 is SVGAGI in the germline V gene. V gave up 0 bases and J gave up 4 bases, with 10 bases separating them. The CDR3 spans 15 residues.